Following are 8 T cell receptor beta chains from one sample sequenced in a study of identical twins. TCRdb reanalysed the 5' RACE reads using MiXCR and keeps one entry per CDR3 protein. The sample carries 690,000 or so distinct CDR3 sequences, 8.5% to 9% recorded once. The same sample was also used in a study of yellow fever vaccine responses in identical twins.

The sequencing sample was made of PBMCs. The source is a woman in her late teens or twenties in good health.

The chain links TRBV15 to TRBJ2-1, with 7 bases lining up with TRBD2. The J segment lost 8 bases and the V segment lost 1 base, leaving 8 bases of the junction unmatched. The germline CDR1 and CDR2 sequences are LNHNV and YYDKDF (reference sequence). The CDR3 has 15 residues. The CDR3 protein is CATSRGQRGNDEQFF. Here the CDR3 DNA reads TGTGCCACCAGCAGAGGCCAGCGGGGTAATGATGAGCAGTTCTTC.

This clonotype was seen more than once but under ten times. This chain's CDR3 is CASSHPGTGTYTQYF. The CDR3 DNA reads TGTGCCAGCAGCCATCCCGGGACAGGGACATATACGCAGTATTTT. The chain is built from TRBV3-1 and TRBJ2-3; 9 positions match TRBD1. Per germline, CDR1 LGHDT and CDR2 YNNKEL (reference sequence). The CDR3 runs 15 residues. V was clipped by 3 bases and J by 7 bases; unmatched bases: 8.

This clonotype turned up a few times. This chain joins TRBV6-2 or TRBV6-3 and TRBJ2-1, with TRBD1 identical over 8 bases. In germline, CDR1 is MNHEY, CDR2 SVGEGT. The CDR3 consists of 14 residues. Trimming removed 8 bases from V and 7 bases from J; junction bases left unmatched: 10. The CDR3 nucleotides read TGTGCCAGCGACAAAAGGACAGGGACGAATGAGCAGTTCTTC. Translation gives CASDKRTGTNEQFF.

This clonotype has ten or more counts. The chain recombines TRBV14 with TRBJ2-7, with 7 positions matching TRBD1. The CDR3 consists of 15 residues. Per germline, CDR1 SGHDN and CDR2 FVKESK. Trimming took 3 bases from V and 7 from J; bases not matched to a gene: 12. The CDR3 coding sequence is TGTGCCAGCAGCCAGGAAAACAGGGGACGAGGGGAGCAGTACTTC. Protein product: CASSQENRGRGEQYF.

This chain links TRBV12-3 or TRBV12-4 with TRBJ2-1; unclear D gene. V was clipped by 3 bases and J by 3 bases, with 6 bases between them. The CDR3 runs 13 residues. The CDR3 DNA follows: TGTGCCAGCAGTTTGCCTTACTACAATGAGCAGTTCTTC. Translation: CASSLPYYNEQFF.

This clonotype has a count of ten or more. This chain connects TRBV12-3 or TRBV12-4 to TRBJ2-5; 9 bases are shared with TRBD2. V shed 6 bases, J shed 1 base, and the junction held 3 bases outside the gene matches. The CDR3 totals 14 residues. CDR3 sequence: CASRHSGGQETQYF. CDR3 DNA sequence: TGTGCCAGCAGACATAGCGGGGGCCAAGAGACCCAGTACTTC.

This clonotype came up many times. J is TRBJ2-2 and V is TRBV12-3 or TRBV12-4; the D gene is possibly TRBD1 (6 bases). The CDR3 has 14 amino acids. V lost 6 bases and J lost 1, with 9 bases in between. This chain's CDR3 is CASSVQGNTGELFF. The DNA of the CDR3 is TGTGCCAGCAGCGTACAGGGGAACACCGGGGAGCTGTTTTTT.

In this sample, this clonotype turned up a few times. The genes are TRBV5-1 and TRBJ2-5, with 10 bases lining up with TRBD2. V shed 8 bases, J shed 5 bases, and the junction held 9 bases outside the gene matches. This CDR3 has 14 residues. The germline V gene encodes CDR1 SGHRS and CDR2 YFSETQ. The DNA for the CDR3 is TGCGCCAGTATTAGCGGGGGGCCGGGGGAGACCCAGTACTTC. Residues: CASISGGPGETQYF.